The clone carrying this T cell receptor (beta chain) was observed many times. Its antigen is unidentified. Primers used in a second PCR of roughly 6 to 11 cycles were a sample-barcoded 5' primer and a J-beta primer mix. A single record per CDR3 protein comes from TCRdb applying MiXCR to the 5' RACE reads. This table has approximately 1,700,000 distinct CDR3 sequences, about 39% appearing once. This sample was included in a study of blood T cells in healthy people across ages. Findings and caveats of the study: PBMCs were not sorted, which prevented a conclusive comparison of naive versus antigen-experienced cells.

The sequencing input was blood. The clonotype comes from a human donor in good health.

The CDR3 nucleotides are TGTGCCAGCAGCTCCCGGGACAGACTCTACGAGCAGTACTTC. It specifies CASSSRDRLYEQYF. The rearrangement uses TRBV11-2 and TRBJ2-7; 7 bases map to TRBD1. The CDR3 has 14 residues. Per the germline V gene, CDR1 is SGHAT and CDR2 is FQNNGV. V was clipped by 4 bases and J by 3 bases; unmatched bases: 6.